The clone carrying this T cell receptor beta chain has just a few counts. The data were taken from a study of T cells after yellow fever vaccination. TCRdb re-called the 5' RACE reads with MiXCR, one entry per CDR3 protein. The profile shows around 350,000 distinct CDR3 sequences, roughly 10% of them singletons. The CDR3 has 16 amino acids. Germline V lookup: CDR1 SGHRS, CDR2 YFSETQ. Germline trimming cut 1 base from V and 7 bases from J; bases unmatched to any gene: 9. This chain joins TRBV5-1 and TRBJ2-2, with 8 bases fitting TRBD1. The input for sequencing was PBMCs, taken on the day of the first yellow fever vaccination. The source is a man between 18 and 29 years old who received the YFV17D yellow fever vaccine. The CDR3 nucleotides read TGCGCCAGCAGCTTGCAAGCAGGGGGCATAAACGGGGAGCTGTTTTTT. This sequence encodes CASSLQAGGINGELFF.